Listed here are 17 T cell receptor beta chains from one sample, sequenced in a study of blood T cell repertoires in COVID-19. TCRdb's copy holds only in-frame clones and misses some; the assay was immunoSEQ multiplex PCR. The sample holds 150,000 to 200,000 clones, roughly 80% seen once. The sequencing sample was made of peripheral blood. These receptors all stem from a woman aged 80 or over with acute or convalescent COVID-19.

The V call is TRBV7-9, the J call TRBJ2-7; perhaps TRBD2 as D (5 bases). The CDR3 sequence is 13 residues long. The ends were cut back, 1 base at V and 3 bases at J, with 7 bases in the middle. Germline V gene lookup returns CDR1 SEHNR and CDR2 FQNEAQ (reference sequence). The CDR3 reads CASSLVRGYEQYF. Here the CDR3 DNA reads TGTGCCAGCAGCTTAGTCCGGGGCTACGAGCAGTACTTC.

V gene TRBV24-1 combines with J gene TRBJ2-1; TRBD2 matches 8 bases. The ends lost 1 base at V and 10 bases at J; junction bases unmatched: 8. This CDR3 is 15 amino acids long. Germline V lookup: CDR1 KGHDR, CDR2 SFDVKD. The CDR3 DNA reads TGTGCCACCAGTGATTTATCCGGGGGGACTAGGGAGCAGTTCTTC. This gives the protein CATSDLSGGTREQFF.

J is TRBJ2-3 and V is TRBV6-5; 10 nucleotides match TRBD1. Germline V gives CDR1 MNHEY, CDR2 SVGAGI. V shed 8 bases and J 1 base; nucleotides not matched to a gene: 0. The CDR3 extends over 13 amino acids. In DNA form, the CDR3 reads TGTGCCAGCGGGACAGGGGGCACAGATACGCAGTATTTT. This encodes CASGTGGTDTQYF.

CDR3 protein: CAWDRGQNTEAFF. CDR3 bases: TGTGCCTGGGACAGGGGGCAGAACACTGAAGCTTTCTTT. This chain joins TRBV30 and TRBJ1-1, with 10 bases matching TRBD1. Trimming removed 5 bases from V and 1 base from J; junction bases left unmatched: 1. Germline CDR1 and CDR2: GTSNPN and SVGIG (reference sequence). There are 13 residues in the CDR3.

This clone was counted a single time. In the same sample, other DNA sequences code for this CDR3. The V and J genes are TRBV5-1 and TRBJ2-5; 7 nucleotides match TRBD1. The CDR3 is 14 residues long. Germline-derived CDR1 and CDR2 are SGHRS and YFSETQ. V was pared by 2 bases and J by 2 bases, with 3 bases of the junction left unmatched. CDR3 sequence reads: CASSLGTAQETQYF. The CDR3 region has the DNA TGCGCCAGCAGCTTAGGGACAGCACAAGAGACCCAGTACTTC.

The V call is TRBV20-1, the J call TRBJ2-7; the D is unclear. The CDR3 contains 11 residues. Germline V gene sequence: CDR1 DFQATT, CDR2 SNEGSKA (reference sequence). V was cut by 6 bases and J by 6 bases, with 12 bases left in between. This CDR3 is CSAPAVGEQYF. The CDR3 DNA sequence: TGCAGTGCCCCGGCGGTGGGCGAGCAGTACTTC.

The rearrangement joins TRBV3-1 (or the pseudogene TRBV3-2) to TRBJ1-1, with 8 bases matching TRBD1. The ends lost 4 bases at V and 0 bases at J; junction bases unmatched: 4. This CDR3 is built from 15 residues. Germline CDR1 and CDR2: LGHDT and YNNKEL (reference sequence). The CDR3 sequence is CASSPTGGMNTEAFF. For the CDR3, the DNA is TGTGCCAGCAGCCCTACAGGGGGGATGAACACTGAAGCTTTCTTT.

The rearrangement joins TRBV10-3 to TRBJ1-6; 9 bases line up with TRBD1. In germline, CDR1 is ENHRY, CDR2 SYGVKD. The V and J ends lost 3 bases and 9 bases, in that order; junction bases with no gene match: 6. CDR3 length: 15 amino acids. CDR3 region: CAISEGTGSGSPLHF. The CDR3 nucleotides read TGTGCCATCAGTGAAGGGACAGGGTCGGGTTCACCCCTCCACTTT.

This clone was picked up many times. The chain employs TRBV5-5 and TRBJ2-2; D remains ambiguous. CDR1 and CDR2 (germline): SGHKS, YYEKEE (reference sequence). The CDR3 spans 13 residues. Trimming pared 2 bases from V and 5 bases from J, leaving 7 bases between. The CDR3 reads CASSFGRTGELFF. As DNA, the CDR3 is TGTGCCAGCAGCTTTGGCCGAACCGGGGAGCTGTTTTTT.

This clone was picked up a small number of times. The chain joins TRBV29-1 to TRBJ1-5; 12 bases are a match to TRBD1. The CDR3 runs to 15 residues. The ends lost 7 bases at V and 1 base at J; junction bases unmatched: 5. Germline V gene data show CDR1 as SQVTM and CDR2 as ANQGSEA. The CDR3 region is CSAGGTGGSNQPQHF. Here the CDR3 DNA reads TGCAGCGCCGGAGGGACAGGGGGCAGCAATCAGCCCCAGCATTTT.

The genes are TRBV4-1 and TRBJ1-2, with a weak D call TRBD1 (6 bases). This CDR3 is 13 amino acids long. In germline, CDR1 is MGHRA, CDR2 YSYEKL. V dropped 2 bases and J dropped 8 bases, with 12 bases sitting between them. The CDR3 DNA is TGCGCCAGCAGCCAATCAGGGGTATGGGGCTACACCTTC. Protein: CASSQSGVWGYTF.

This clone appeared once. CDR3 DNA: TGTGCCACCAGTTTGAGTCTCCAGGCCCGATCAGGCCACAGGATGTCTAATGAAAAACTGTTTTTT. It is translated as CATSLSLQARSGHRMSNEKLFF. J is TRBJ1-4 and V is TRBV24-1, with D perhaps matching TRBD1 (5 bases). This CDR3 spans 22 amino acids. V lost 6 bases, J lost 3 bases, and 34 bases lay in between. Germline V gene sequence: CDR1 KGHDR, CDR2 SFDVKD.

V and J are TRBV27 and TRBJ2-7; 9 bases line up with TRBD1. Per the germline V gene, CDR1 is MNHEY and CDR2 is SMNVEV (reference sequence). The CDR3 runs 15 residues. The junction had 6 bases not matched to a gene; V was cut back by 5 bases and J by 1 base. This chain's CDR3 is CASSRTGQGSYEQYF. The DNA of the CDR3 is TGTGCCAGCAGTCGCACGGGACAGGGATCCTACGAGCAGTACTTC.

CDR3 bases: TGTGCCAGCAGCTTAGGGGACACAGCGGGCTACACCTTC. This encodes CASSLGDTAGYTF. This rearrangement joins TRBV7-9 to TRBJ1-2; TRBD1 is a possible D gene (6 bases). Germline-derived CDR1 and CDR2 are SEHNR and FQNEAQ (reference sequence). The CDR3 runs 13 residues. V was shortened by 1 base and J by 8 bases, with 11 bases between the two germline ends.

The V call is TRBV11-2, the J call TRBJ2-7; tentative D call: TRBD2 (6 bases). V was trimmed by 4 bases and J by 0 bases, leaving 13 bases between them. The CDR3 is made up of 15 amino acids. Germline V lookup: CDR1 SGHAT, CDR2 FQNNGV. The CDR3 is CASSSNHGSSYEQYF. CDR3 DNA: TGTGCCAGCAGCTCGAACCACGGGAGCTCCTACGAGCAGTACTTC.

The rearrangement joins TRBV6-5 to TRBJ2-7; 7 bases map to TRBD1. The J segment lost 4 bases and the V segment lost 6 bases, leaving 9 bases of the junction unmatched. Germline V CDR1 and CDR2: MNHEY, SVGAGI. This CDR3 has 14 residues. The CDR3 sequence is CASSTGTAKYEQYF. The CDR3 DNA reads TGTGCCAGCAGCACCGGGACAGCTAAATACGAGCAGTACTTC.

The chain combines TRBV28 with TRBJ2-7, with a tentative D call TRBD1 (6 bases). CDR3 size: 16 residues. Germline V gives CDR1 MDHEN, CDR2 SYDVKM. Trimming cost V 2 bases and J 2 bases, with 16 bases left between them. The CDR3 DNA reads TGTGCCAGCAGTTTACCCCGGACAGCTACTACCTACGAGCAGTACTTC. This gives the protein CASSLPRTATTYEQYF.